These T cell receptor beta chains were read from a single sample in a study of blood T cell repertoires in COVID-19. Using immunoSEQ multiplex PCR, the repertoire was profiled, and TCRdb retains in-frame clones only, with some absent. The sample carries 35,000 to 55,000 clones, around 85% recorded once. The sample was peripheral blood. The receptors come from a human donor in a cohort sampled during active COVID-19. CDR3s include the opening cysteine and the closing phenylalanine or tryptophan. A D gene is named only where the DNA matches it firmly. Clone size is not always given. Where it is, it says once, few, many or a class for expanded clones.

>few|NA|11|TRBV7-9|TRBJ2-1
CASPWGGEQFF
TGTGCCAGCCCCTGGGGAGGTGAGCAGTTCTTC
>NA|TRBD1|13|TRBV7-2|TRBJ1-2
CASSEGGVRGYTF
TGTGCCAGCAGCGAAGGGGGCGTTAGGGGCTACACCTTC
>few|NA|17|TRBV10-1|TRBJ1-3
CASRPSGQAYSGNTIYF
TGCGCCAGCAGGCCCAGTGGTCAGGCGTACTCTGGAAACACCATATATTTT
>NA|NA|14|TRBV2|TRBJ1-2
CASSEAGGGGGYTF
TGTGCCAGCAGTGAAGCAGGGGGAGGGGGTGGCTACACCTTC
>NA|TRBD2|18|TRBV4-1|TRBJ2-2
CASSQAPSSGGATGELFF
TGCGCCAGCAGCCAAGCCCCCTCTAGCGGGGGGGCCACCGGGGAGCTGTTTTTT
>once|TRBD2|17|TRBV7-2|TRBJ2-3
CASSLGYSGGTTDTQYF
TGTGCCAGCAGCTTAGGGTATAGCGGGGGGACCACAGATACGCAGTATTTT
>NA|TRBD1|15|TRBV28|TRBJ1-2
CASRVGQGGRYGYTF
TGTGCCAGCAGGGTGGGACAGGGTGGTCGCTATGGCTACACCTTC
>NA|NA|11|TRBV30|TRBJ1-1
CAWLGTTEAFF
TGTGCCTGGTTGGGGACAACTGAAGCTTTCTTT
>NA|TRBD1|16|TRBV10-3|TRBJ1-5
CAISESGTGANQPQHF
TGTGCCATCAGTGAGTCGGGGACAGGGGCCAATCAGCCCCAGCATTTT
>NA|TRBD2|15|TRBV10-2|TRBJ2-3
CASSSSSGGADTQYF
TGCGCCAGCAGTTCCTCTAGCGGGGGGGCAGATACGCAGTATTTT
>NA|TRBD1|16|TRBV19|TRBJ1-5
CASMGTGTVSNQPQHF
TGTGCCAGTATGGGAACCGGGACAGTGAGCAATCAGCCCCAGCATTTT
>NA|NA|14|TRBV4-3|TRBJ2-2
CASSQPGGSGELFF
TGCGCCAGCAGCCAGCCGGGGGGCTCCGGGGAGCTGTTTTTT
>once|NA|14|TRBV18|TRBJ2-7
CASSPKIQTYEQYF
TGTGCCAGCTCACCAAAGATACAGACCTACGAGCAGTACTTC
>NA|TRBD1|17|TRBV5-1|TRBJ1-4
CASSRSVTGTGVEKLFF
TGCGCCAGCAGCAGATCTGTCACCGGGACAGGGGTTGAAAAACTGTTTTTT
>NA|TRBD2|14|TRBV3-1/TRBV3-2|TRBJ2-1
CASSQGTSGVEQFF
TGTGCCAGCAGCCAAGGAACCAGCGGGGTTGAGCAGTTCTTC
>NA|NA|15|TRBV6-5|TRBJ2-3
CASREDTSASDTQYF
TGTGCCAGTAGAGAGGACACCTCCGCTTCGGATACGCAGTATTTT
>NA|NA|16|TRBV7-2|TRBJ1-1
CASSFPSGGVNTEAFF
TGTGCCAGCAGCTTCCCGAGCGGAGGGGTGAACACTGAAGCTTTCTTT
>NA|TRBD1|15|TRBV10-3|TRBJ1-2
CAISAGQGVYYGYTF
TGTGCCATCAGTGCGGGACAGGGGGTTTACTATGGCTACACCTTC
>NA|NA|15|TRBV5-1|TRBJ2-2
CASSWAGIGTGELFF
TGCGCCAGCAGCTGGGCAGGGATAGGCACCGGGGAGCTGTTTTTT
>NA|NA|15|TRBV7-9|TRBJ1-6
CASSLNSGNNSPLHF
TGTGCCAGCAGCTTAAATTCGGGGAACAATTCACCCCTCCACTTT
>NA|NA|13|TRBV15|TRBJ2-5
CATSRSTGETQYF
TGTGCCACCAGCAGATCGACTGGGGAGACCCAGTACTTC
>NA|TRBD1|13|TRBV27|TRBJ1-4
CASQRQGAEKLFF
TGTGCCAGCCAAAGACAGGGGGCTGAAAAACTGTTTTTT